This entry lists 9 T cell receptor beta chains sequenced from one sample in a study of identical twins. TCRdb reanalysed the 5' RACE reads using MiXCR and keeps one entry per CDR3 protein. The data show around 960,000 distinct CDR3 sequences, about 12% seen once. The same data also contributed to another study, on yellow fever vaccine responses in identical twins.

Sequenced input: PBMCs. The receptors derive from a woman between 18 and 30 years old in good health.

This clonotype turned up a few times. V gene TRBV12-3 or TRBV12-4 combines with J gene TRBJ2-7; weak D call: TRBD2 (6 bases). Trimming stripped 5 bases from V and 6 bases from J, with 20 bases between. The CDR3 has 15 residues. In DNA form, the CDR3 reads TGTGCCAGCAGTCCGCCGACTAGTTCCCCGGGCGAGCAGTACTTC. It translates to CASSPPTSSPGEQYF.

This clonotype was picked up many times. The chain is built from TRBV29-1 and TRBJ2-7; D may be TRBD2 (5 bases). V was cut by 4 bases and J by 2 bases, with 9 bases left in between. The CDR3 is made up of 12 amino acids. Germline V gene data show CDR1 as SQVTM and CDR2 as ANQGSEA. The CDR3 DNA reads TGCAGCGTTGGAGCGGTTGCCTACGAGCAGTACTTC. This translates into CSVGAVAYEQYF.

This clonotype was detected ten times or more. The gene calls are TRBV15 and TRBJ2-1; TRBD2 agrees at 12 bases. Germline V gene sequence: CDR1 LNHNV, CDR2 YYDKDF (reference sequence). The V segment lost 4 bases and the J segment 6 bases; nucleotides outside the gene matches: 10. The CDR3 is made up of 17 amino acids. In nucleotides, the CDR3 is TGTGCCACCAGCATTCGACTAGCGGGAGTCTCCAGCAATGAGCAGTTCTTC. This translates into CATSIRLAGVSSNEQFF.

This clonotype was seen a handful of times. The chain joins TRBV15 to TRBJ1-6, with D uncertain. CDR1 LNHNV and CDR2 YYDKDF come from the germline V gene (reference sequence). This CDR3 is built from 14 residues. V dropped 7 bases and J dropped 10 bases, with 17 bases sitting between them. The CDR3 region has the DNA TGTGCCACCAACCCCTCAGCCGGGAAGTCACCCCTCCACTTT. This translates into CATNPSAGKSPLHF.

V usage is TRBV4-1 and J usage is TRBJ2-3; TRBD2 is a possible D gene (6 bases). The germline V and J ends were trimmed by 5 bases and 2 bases, with 14 bases remaining between them. Germline V gene data show CDR1 as MGHRA and CDR2 as YSYEKL. This CDR3 has 15 amino acids. CDR3 in DNA: TGCGCCAGCAGCTTCGGAGGGTCCCTCACAGATACGCAGTATTTT. It is translated as CASSFGGSLTDTQYF.

At least ten counts were recorded for this clonotype. This rearrangement joins TRBV29-1 to TRBJ2-7; weak D call: TRBD1 (7 bases). Deletions cut 8 bases from V and 4 bases from J, with 18 bases between. Germline loops: CDR1 SQVTM, CDR2 ANQGSEA. The length of the CDR3 is 13 residues. The CDR3 bases are TGCAGCTCCGTGGGCGGGACAGATTACGAGCAGTACTTC. This translates into CSSVGGTDYEQYF.

The genes are TRBV20-1 and TRBJ1-2; D might be TRBD1 (5 bases). V was clipped by 4 bases and J by 2 bases, with 11 bases between them. The CDR3 has 13 amino acids. Germline loops: CDR1 DFQATT, CDR2 SNEGSKA (reference sequence). The CDR3: CSATEQANYGYTF. CDR3 bases: TGCAGTGCTACGGAACAGGCGAACTATGGCTACACCTTC.

This clonotype showed up just a few times. The chain recombines TRBV7-9 with TRBJ2-1; 10 nucleotides line up with TRBD2. The CDR3 covers 17 residues. Germline V gene data show CDR1 as SEHNR and CDR2 as FQNEAQ (reference sequence). Trimming took 5 bases from V and 4 from J; bases not matched to a gene: 11. The CDR3 sequence is CASSPRTSGVSYNEQFF. CDR3 coding DNA: TGTGCCAGCAGCCCGAGGACTAGCGGAGTCTCTTACAATGAGCAGTTCTTC.

Only a few counts were recorded for this clonotype. This chain joins TRBV25-1 and TRBJ2-7, with 11 bases lining up with TRBD2. V gave up 4 bases and J gave up 6 bases; unmatched junction bases: 8. CDR1 and CDR2 (germline): MGHDK, SYGVNS. The CDR3 covers 15 residues. The CDR3 sequence is CASSAPGLAAPEQYF. In DNA form, the CDR3 reads TGTGCCAGCAGTGCTCCGGGACTAGCGGCCCCCGAGCAGTACTTC.